One and the same sample provided the 31 T cell receptor beta chains below, sequenced in a study of blood T cells in healthy people across ages. Alongside a J-beta primer mix, a sample-barcoded 5' primer served in a second PCR lasting about 7 to 12 cycles. TCRdb reprocessed the 5' RACE reads via MiXCR and lists one record per CDR3 protein. This sample has over 500,000 distinct CDR3 sequences, with 27% found just once. Another study also made use of these data, one on T cells of mothers and their children.

Sequencing was done on a sample of blood. The receptors shown here come from a boy between 2 and 10 years old in good health.

This clonotype was counted only a few times. The chain joins TRBV29-1 to TRBJ2-2; the D gene is possibly TRBD1 (5 bases). This CDR3 comprises 12 residues. The V gene lost 7 bases and the J gene lost 7 bases, with 13 bases spanning the gap. The germline V gene encodes CDR1 SQVTM and CDR2 ANQGSEA. As DNA, the CDR3 is TGCAGCGCCTGGGGCCTTGGCGGGGAGCTGTTTTTT. Amino acid sequence: CSAWGLGGELFF.

This sequence joins TRBV6-1 and TRBJ1-2; D gene uncertain. The germline V gene encodes CDR1 MNHNS and CDR2 SASEGT. V was trimmed by 3 bases and J by 2 bases, leaving 10 bases between them. This CDR3 comprises 14 residues. The CDR3 is CASSEVQANYGYTF. The CDR3 DNA reads as TGTGCCAGCAGTGAGGTTCAGGCGAACTATGGCTACACCTTC.

The chain combines TRBV20-1 with TRBJ1-2, with 7 bases identical to TRBD1. This CDR3 is built from 13 residues. V lost 2 bases, J lost 3 bases, and 3 bases stayed unmatched. Germline V gives CDR1 DFQATT, CDR2 SNEGSKA (reference sequence). In DNA form, the CDR3 reads TGCAGTGCTAGAAGTACAGGGGACTATGGCTACACCTTC. It is translated as CSARSTGDYGYTF.

This clonotype occurred a few times. This chain connects TRBV5-1 to TRBJ1-3; no definite D call. The CDR3 sequence is 13 residues long. Trimming left V 6 bases short and J 0 bases short, with 7 bases between. Germline V gene data show CDR1 as SGHRS and CDR2 as YFSETQ. CDR3 amino acids: CASTSSSGNTIYF. CDR3 nucleotides: TGCGCCAGCACGTCGAGCTCTGGAAACACCATATATTTT.

In this sample, this clonotype turned up a few times. The chain combines TRBV12-3 or TRBV12-4 with TRBJ2-7, with TRBD2 identical over 16 bases. Trimming removed 5 bases from V and 2 bases from J; junction bases left unmatched: 3. CDR3 length equals 16 residues. CDR3: CASSRGTSGRAYEQYF. The CDR3, as DNA: TGTGCCAGCAGTCGCGGGACTAGCGGGAGGGCCTACGAGCAGTACTTC.

This chain uses TRBV29-1 with TRBJ2-7; 8 positions agree with TRBD2. CDR1 is SQVTM, CDR2 ANQGSEA, per germline. The CDR3 totals 14 residues. J was trimmed by 2 bases and V by 2 bases; bases with no gene match: 5. CDR3: CSVEISGMTYEQYF. The CDR3, as DNA: TGCAGCGTTGAAATTAGCGGGATGACCTACGAGCAGTACTTC.

The V and J genes are TRBV4-2 and TRBJ2-3, with 8 bases lining up with TRBD2. This CDR3 contains 16 residues. V lost 0 bases, J lost 3 bases, and 5 bases stayed unmatched. CDR1 and CDR2 (germline): LGHNA, YNFKEQ. The CDR3 spells CASSQDGAGGTDTQYF. CDR3 bases: TGTGCCAGCAGCCAAGATGGGGCGGGGGGTACAGATACGCAGTATTTT.

This clonotype was picked up a small number of times. The chain links TRBV27 to TRBJ2-5, with no clear D. The CDR3 totals 16 residues. V lost 6 bases to trimming and J lost 2 bases, with 19 bases between them. CDR1 MNHEY and CDR2 SMNVEV come from the germline V gene (reference sequence). The CDR3 DNA reads as TGTGCCAGCAGCACCTCCAGTTGGGGAAGGCAAGAGACCCAGTACTTC. As protein: CASSTSSWGRQETQYF.

The V call is TRBV7-2, the J call TRBJ2-1, with 10 positions matching TRBD2. The CDR3 totals 17 residues. V lost 0 bases and J lost 2; bases outside the gene matches: 4. From germline, CDR1 is SGHTA and CDR2 FQGNSA. The CDR3 coding sequence is TGTGCCAGCAGCTTAGCGGGGACTAGCGCGGCCTACAATGAGCAGTTCTTC. Its translation: CASSLAGTSAAYNEQFF.

CDR3: CAWSVPRTGTYNEQFF. In DNA, the CDR3 is TGTGCCTGGAGTGTACCGAGGACAGGAACCTACAATGAGCAGTTCTTC. The rearrangement uses TRBV30 and TRBJ2-1; 7 bases agree with TRBD1. There are 16 residues in the CDR3. Germline CDR1 is GTSNPN and CDR2 is SVGIG (reference sequence). The trim removed 0 bases at V and 2 bases at J, leaving 7 bases unmatched.

In this sample, this clonotype turned up a few times. V and J are TRBV5-1 and TRBJ2-3, with unresolved D. The V end lost 0 bases, the J end lost 0 bases, and 11 bases lay between the germline ends. Germline V gene data show CDR1 as SGHRS and CDR2 as YFSETQ. The CDR3 is 16 amino acids. This CDR3 is CASSLEVLTSTDTQYF. CDR3 in DNA: TGCGCCAGCAGCTTGGAGGTGCTTACTAGCACAGATACGCAGTATTTT.

This clonotype was recorded once. This rearrangement joins TRBV11-1 to TRBJ2-6; 9 nucleotides line up with TRBD1. V shed 1 base and J 1 base; nucleotides not matched to a gene: 17. The germline CDR1 and CDR2 sequences are SGHAT and FQDESV (reference sequence). This CDR3 spans 22 amino acids. The CDR3 bases are TGTGCCAGCAGCTTAGAGGGGGACAGGGCCGAGAAGTCCGATTCTGGGGCCAACGTCCTGACTTTC. This gives the protein CASSLEGDRAEKSDSGANVLTF.

The chain recombines TRBV6-6 with TRBJ1-1; 8 bases are shared with TRBD1. This CDR3 spans 14 amino acids. V dropped 6 bases and J dropped 1; count of bases not matched to a gene: 4. Germline CDR1 MNHNY, CDR2 SVGAGI (reference sequence). The CDR3 DNA reads as TGTGCCAGCAGAACCGGGACAGGGAACACTGAAGCTTTCTTT. Its translation is CASRTGTGNTEAFF.

This clonotype showed up just a few times. The chain is built from TRBV6-5 and TRBJ2-3; D tentatively fits TRBD1 or TRBD2 (5 bases each). V was clipped by 8 bases and J by 1 base, with 13 bases between them. The germline CDR1 and CDR2 sequences are MNHEY and SVGAGI. The CDR3 spans 14 residues. DNA for the CDR3: TGTGCCAGCGGGCTTGGGGGTGGCACAGATACGCAGTATTTT. It codes for CASGLGGGTDTQYF.

V usage is TRBV4-3 and J usage is TRBJ2-5; 7 positions match TRBD1. The germline V gene encodes CDR1 LGHNA and CDR2 YSLEER. This CDR3 region has 16 residues. Trimming removed 5 bases from V and 2 bases from J; junction bases left unmatched: 11. The chain's CDR3 is CASSLQGNAPQETQYF. The CDR3 DNA sequence: TGCGCCAGCAGCTTACAGGGGAATGCCCCACAAGAGACCCAGTACTTC.

V and J are TRBV9 and TRBJ2-3; tentatively, D is TRBD1 (5 bases). Germline V gene data show CDR1 as SGDLS and CDR2 as YYNGEE. The CDR3 is 12 residues long. The ends were cut back, 0 bases at V and 6 bases at J, with 5 bases in the middle. Here the CDR3 reads CASSVEGDTQYF. The CDR3 nucleotides read TGTGCCAGCAGCGTAGAGGGGGATACGCAGTATTTT.

The rearrangement links TRBV11-2 to TRBJ2-5; no reliable D call. V was trimmed by 4 bases and J by 2 bases, leaving 11 bases between them. CDR1 and CDR2 (germline): SGHAT, FQNNGV. The CDR3 sequence is 14 residues long. CDR3 bases: TGTGCCAGCAGCTCGGTGAACAGTCAAGAGACCCAGTACTTC. Translated: CASSSVNSQETQYF. Based on the CDR3 plus reference TRBV11-2 and TRBJ2-5, the full variable domain is EAGVAQSPRYKIIEKRQSVAFWCNPISGHATLYWYQQILGQGPKLLIQFQNNGVVDDSQLPKDRFSAERLKGVDSTLKIQPAKLEDSAVYLCASSSVNSQETQYFGPGTRLLVL.

This chain links TRBV7-9 with TRBJ2-7; tentatively, D is TRBD1 (5 bases). The V and J ends lost 4 bases and 5 bases respectively, with 15 bases between them. CDR1 and CDR2 from the germline V gene are SEHNR and FQNEAQ (reference sequence). The CDR3 totals 14 residues. Here the CDR3 reads CASSSLGRGNEQYF. In DNA, the CDR3 is TGTGCCAGCAGCTCACTCGGAAGGGGAAACGAGCAGTACTTC.

This clonotype has a handful of counts. V is TRBV5-1 and J is TRBJ2-7; D not certain. This CDR3 is built from 11 residues. The germline V gene encodes CDR1 SGHRS and CDR2 YFSETQ. V was clipped by 2 bases and J by 6 bases, with 6 bases between them. CDR3 residues: CASSLSSEQYF. The CDR3 DNA follows: TGCGCCAGCAGCTTAAGCAGCGAGCAGTACTTC.

The chain uses TRBV2 and TRBJ2-3; D perhaps matches TRBD2 (6 bases). The CDR3 has 14 amino acids. Germline assignment: CDR1 SNHLY and CDR2 FYNNEI. V lost 8 bases, J lost 0 bases, and 12 bases lay in between. The CDR3 nucleotides read TGTGCCAGCGTCCGGGAGTTGAGCACAGATACGCAGTATTTT. This translates into CASVRELSTDTQYF.

The J gene is TRBJ2-3, the V gene TRBV10-3, with 12 bases identical to TRBD1. The CDR3 runs 16 residues. The trim removed 0 bases at V and 4 bases at J, leaving 2 bases unmatched. The germline V gene has CDR1 ENHRY and CDR2 SYGVKD. CDR3 residues: CAISESGTGGADTQYF. CDR3 nucleotide sequence: TGTGCCATCAGTGAGTCCGGGACAGGGGGCGCAGATACGCAGTATTTT.

V usage is TRBV5-1 and J usage is TRBJ1-2; D not resolved. The CDR3 contains 14 residues. Germline V lookup: CDR1 SGHRS, CDR2 YFSETQ. V was clipped by 0 bases and J by 4 bases, with 10 bases between them. CDR3 sequence: CASSLGPLFYGYTF. In DNA form, the CDR3 reads TGCGCCAGCAGCTTGGGACCTCTCTTCTATGGCTACACCTTC.

The table lists this clonotype with a few counts. This chain links TRBV5-1 with TRBJ2-1; D may match TRBD1 or TRBD2 (5 bases each). The V end lost 3 bases, the J end lost 4 bases, and 14 bases lay between the germline ends. This CDR3 is built from 15 residues. Per the germline V gene, CDR1 is SGHRS and CDR2 is YFSETQ. CDR3 bases: TGCGCCAGCAGCTCTAGGGACCCCAGGTACAATGAGCAGTTCTTC. Translating gives CASSSRDPRYNEQFF.

This clonotype came up a few times. The chain employs TRBV28 and TRBJ2-7; 10 bases align to TRBD2. This CDR3 is 16 amino acids long. Looked up from germline, CDR1 is MDHEN and CDR2 is SYDVKM. The J segment lost 2 bases and the V segment lost 11 bases, leaving 15 bases of the junction unmatched. The CDR3: CAGSSGRGSVTYEQYF. DNA for the CDR3: TGTGCCGGATCAAGCGGGAGGGGAAGCGTAACCTACGAGCAGTACTTC.

The V gene is TRBV25-1, the J gene TRBJ1-2, with D uncertain. Trimming cost V 6 bases and J 8 bases, with 22 bases left between them. Germline V CDR1 and CDR2: MGHDK, SYGVNS. The CDR3 has 15 residues. CDR3 bases: TGTGCCAGCAGATCAGAGACCGCCGGCCCTCGGGGCTACACCTTC. Protein sequence: CASRSETAGPRGYTF.

This clonotype was observed a handful of times. The chain combines TRBV5-1 with TRBJ2-2, with D tentatively TRBD2 (7 bases). Per the germline V gene, CDR1 is SGHRS and CDR2 is YFSETQ. This CDR3 region has 16 residues. With 4 bases removed from V and 5 bases from J, the gap between germline ends came to 18 bases. CDR3 protein: CASSPGGSARTGELFF. The CDR3 DNA follows: TGCGCCAGCAGCCCGGGGGGCTCGGCAAGAACCGGGGAGCTGTTTTTT.

The chain carries TRBV24-1 and TRBJ2-1; D possibly uses TRBD1 or TRBD2 (5 bases each). There are 16 residues in the CDR3. CDR1 KGHDR and CDR2 SFDVKD come from the germline V gene. The V and J ends lost 2 bases and 4 bases respectively, with 14 bases between them. The CDR3 nucleotides are TGTGCCACCAGTGATTCCACCGGGACCCCTTACAATGAGCAGTTCTTC. This encodes CATSDSTGTPYNEQFF.

The chain combines TRBV7-9 with TRBJ2-7, with D possibly being TRBD1 (5 bases). CDR3 length: 15 amino acids. Trimming left V 3 bases short and J 6 bases short, with 18 bases between. Germline CDR1 is SEHNR and CDR2 is FQNEAQ (reference sequence). The DNA of the CDR3 is TGTGCCAGCAGCTTTCAGGACCACCGCCAGGGCGAGCAGTACTTC. Its protein is CASSFQDHRQGEQYF.

The gene calls are TRBV27 and TRBJ2-7; no reliable D call. Germline V lookup: CDR1 MNHEY, CDR2 SMNVEV (reference sequence). The CDR3 is made up of 12 amino acids. Trimming pared 4 bases from V and 4 bases from J, leaving 8 bases between. CDR3 in amino acids: CASSSTLYEQYF. As DNA, the CDR3 is TGTGCCAGCAGTTCGACGCTTTACGAGCAGTACTTC.

The rearrangement joins TRBV4-3 to TRBJ2-1, with 12 positions matching TRBD2. With V trimmed by 4 bases and J by 1 base, 14 bases remained unmatched. CDR1 is LGHNA, CDR2 YSLEER, per germline. CDR3 length equals 20 residues. The CDR3 region is CASSPYATSGSSGSYNEQFF. CDR3 nucleotide sequence: TGCGCCAGCAGCCCGTACGCGACTAGCGGGAGTTCAGGGTCCTACAATGAGCAGTTCTTC.

As DNA, the CDR3 is TGTGCCAGCAGTTTAGAGGGAGGAGGCTACGAGCAGTACTTC. It is translated as CASSLEGGGYEQYF. The chain recombines TRBV12-3 or TRBV12-4 with TRBJ2-7; weak D call: TRBD2 (6 bases). The CDR3 has 14 residues. V was shortened by 1 base and J by 3 bases, with 10 bases between the two germline ends.